The table lists the clone carrying this T cell receptor beta chain with many counts. Its antigen is not identified. This entry comes from a study of T-cell reconstitution after alpha-beta-depleted transplantation in children. General study points: About two months after transplant, alpha-beta T cells reportedly came from several hundred expanded graft clones. Most T-cell counts and diversity one year after the transplant came from T cells that were newly produced.

The CDR3 has 16 residues. Unmatched junction bases numbered 10, after V lost 5 bases and J lost 5 bases. The germline gives CDR1 MDHEN, CDR2 SYDVKM. A library of TCRbeta sequences, prepared with unique molecular identifiers, was generated. TCRdb recomputed calls from the PCR reads with MiXCR, one row per CDR3 protein. The sample includes roughly 70,000 distinct CDR3 sequences, roughly 5% of them seen just once. This TCR was recovered from a boy under three years old who had a stem cell transplant for acute myeloid leukemia, so the T cells may come from the graft donor. Sample: PBMCs, mostly from graft donor cells, taken 180 days after TCRalphabeta/CD19-depleted stem cell transplant. The chain combines TRBV28 with TRBJ1-4; 8 nucleotides match TRBD1. CDR3: CASSDSSGQENEKLFF. The CDR3 region has the DNA TGTGCCAGCAGTGATTCCTCGGGACAGGAAAATGAAAAACTGTTTTTT. The whole variable domain, remainder taken from reference TRBV28 and TRBJ1-4, is DVKVTQSSRYLVKRTGEKVFLECVQDMDHENMFWYRQDPGLGLRLIYFSYDVKMKEKGDIPEGYSVSREKKERFSLILESASTNQTSMYLCASSDSSGQENEKLFFGSGTQLSVL.